This TCR beta chain was retrieved from a study of shared clonotypes between healthy human individuals. Background on the study: The study used three CD4 naive, three CD4 memory, two CD8 naive and one CD8 memory plate per donor. The study, taken as a whole, reports: Around 5.3% of naive CD4 clonotypes were shared across four donors.

For every subset, genomic DNA was evenly distributed across several immunoSEQ plates. This table comes from immunoSEQ multiplex PCR, and its TCRdb copy is limited to in-frame clones, with some not included. The table includes about 660,000 clones, approximately 79% detected once. Many counts were recorded for this clone. The antigen is undetermined. This TCR derives from a woman aged 25-40 years in good health. What was sequenced was memory CD4+ T cells sorted from blood. As to subset: CD45RA-negative fraction.

CDR3 DNA: TGCAGCGTTGGTAATAGCGGGAATGAGCAGTTCTTC. Translating gives CSVGNSGNEQFF. The rearrangement links TRBV29-1 to TRBJ2-1, with 7 bases aligning to TRBD2. This CDR3 has 12 amino acids. From germline, CDR1 is SQVTM and CDR2 ANQGSEA. V lost 4 bases, J lost 7 bases, and 4 bases stayed unmatched.